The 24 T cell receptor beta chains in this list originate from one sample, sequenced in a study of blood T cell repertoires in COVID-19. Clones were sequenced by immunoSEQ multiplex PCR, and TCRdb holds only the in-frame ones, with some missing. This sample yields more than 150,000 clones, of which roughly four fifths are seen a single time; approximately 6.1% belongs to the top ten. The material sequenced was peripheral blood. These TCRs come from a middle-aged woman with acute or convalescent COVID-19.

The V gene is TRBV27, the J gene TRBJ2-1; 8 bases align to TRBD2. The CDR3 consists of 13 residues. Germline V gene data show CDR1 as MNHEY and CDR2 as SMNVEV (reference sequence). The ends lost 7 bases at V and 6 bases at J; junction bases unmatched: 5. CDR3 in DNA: TGTGCCAGCACCGAAAGCGGGGGCAATGAGCAGTTCTTC. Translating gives CASTESGGNEQFF.

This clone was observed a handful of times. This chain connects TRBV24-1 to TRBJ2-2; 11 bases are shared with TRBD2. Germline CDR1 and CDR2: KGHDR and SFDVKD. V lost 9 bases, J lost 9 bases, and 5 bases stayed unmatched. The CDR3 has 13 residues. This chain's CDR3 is CATRSGRDRELFF. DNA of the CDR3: TGTGCCACCCGTAGCGGGAGGGACCGGGAGCTGTTTTTT.

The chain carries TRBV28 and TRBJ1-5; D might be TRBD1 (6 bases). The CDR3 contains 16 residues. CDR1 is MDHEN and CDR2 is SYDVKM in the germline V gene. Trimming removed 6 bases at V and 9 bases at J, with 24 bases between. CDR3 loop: CASRKTWEGGSGPQHF. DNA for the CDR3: TGTGCCAGCAGAAAAACCTGGGAAGGGGGATCGGGGCCCCAGCATTTT.

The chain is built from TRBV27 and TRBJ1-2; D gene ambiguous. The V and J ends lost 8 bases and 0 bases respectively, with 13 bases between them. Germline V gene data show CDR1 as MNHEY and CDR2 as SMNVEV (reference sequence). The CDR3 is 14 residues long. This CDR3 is CASRPREPNYGYTF. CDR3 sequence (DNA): TGTGCCAGCCGCCCCCGGGAACCTAACTATGGCTACACCTTC.

CDR3 nucleotides: TGTGCCAGCTCACCATATGAGACCACAGGTGAGCAGTTCTTC. This sequence encodes CASSPYETTGEQFF. This sequence joins TRBV18 and TRBJ2-1, with a tentative D call TRBD1 (5 bases). V was shortened by 2 bases and J by 9 bases, with 14 bases between the two germline ends. The CDR3 is made up of 14 amino acids. In germline, CDR1 is KGHSH, CDR2 LQKENI.

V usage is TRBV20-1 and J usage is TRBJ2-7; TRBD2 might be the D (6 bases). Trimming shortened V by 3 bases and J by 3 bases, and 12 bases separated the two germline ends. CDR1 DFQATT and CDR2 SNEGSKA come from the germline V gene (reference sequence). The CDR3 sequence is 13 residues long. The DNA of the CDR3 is TGCAGTGCTAGTAGACTGGGACTCTACGAGCAGTACTTC. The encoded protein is CSASRLGLYEQYF.

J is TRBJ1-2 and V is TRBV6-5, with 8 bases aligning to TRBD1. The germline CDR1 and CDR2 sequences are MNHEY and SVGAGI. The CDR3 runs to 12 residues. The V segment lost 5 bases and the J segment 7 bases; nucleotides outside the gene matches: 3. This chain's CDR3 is CASSQQGGGYTF. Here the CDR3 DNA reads TGTGCCAGCAGTCAACAGGGGGGTGGCTACACCTTC.

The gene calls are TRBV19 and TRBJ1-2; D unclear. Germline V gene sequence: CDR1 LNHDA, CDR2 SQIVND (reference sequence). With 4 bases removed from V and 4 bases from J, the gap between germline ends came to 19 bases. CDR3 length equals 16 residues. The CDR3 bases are TGTGCCAGTAGTACCCTGGGCTTCATGCCACTCTATGGCTACACCTTC. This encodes CASSTLGFMPLYGYTF.

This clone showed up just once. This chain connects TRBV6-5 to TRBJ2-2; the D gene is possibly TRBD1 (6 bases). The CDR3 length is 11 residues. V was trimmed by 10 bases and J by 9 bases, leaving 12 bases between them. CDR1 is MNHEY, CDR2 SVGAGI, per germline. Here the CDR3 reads CATKDRRELFF. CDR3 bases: TGTGCCACAAAAGACAGGAGGGAGCTGTTTTTT.

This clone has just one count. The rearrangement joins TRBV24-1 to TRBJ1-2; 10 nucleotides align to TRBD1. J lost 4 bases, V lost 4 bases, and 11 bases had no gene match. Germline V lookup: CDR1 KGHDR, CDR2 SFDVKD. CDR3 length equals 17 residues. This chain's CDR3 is CATSDQDRGRGFYGYTF. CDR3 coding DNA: TGTGCCACCAGTGACCAAGACAGGGGGCGCGGCTTCTATGGCTACACCTTC.

The CDR3 is CATSRVIGFPTDTQYF. CDR3 sequence (DNA): TGTGCCACCAGCAGAGTAATCGGGTTCCCCACAGATACGCAGTATTTT. The chain uses TRBV15 and TRBJ2-3; D remains ambiguous. The CDR3 totals 16 residues. CDR1 LNHNV and CDR2 YYDKDF come from the germline V gene (reference sequence). V lost 1 base to trimming and J lost 2 bases, with 13 bases between them.

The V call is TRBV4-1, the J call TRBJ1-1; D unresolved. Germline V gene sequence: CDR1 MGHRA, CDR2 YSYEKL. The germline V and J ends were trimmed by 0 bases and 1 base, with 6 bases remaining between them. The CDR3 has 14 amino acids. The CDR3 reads CASSQDPGNTEAFF. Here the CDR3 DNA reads TGCGCCAGCAGCCAAGACCCCGGGAACACTGAAGCTTTCTTT.

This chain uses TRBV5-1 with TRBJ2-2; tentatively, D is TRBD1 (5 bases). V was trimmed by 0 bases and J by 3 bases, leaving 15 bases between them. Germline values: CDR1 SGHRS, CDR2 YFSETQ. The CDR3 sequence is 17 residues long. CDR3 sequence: CASSLVRAQIYTGELFF. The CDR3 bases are TGCGCCAGCAGCTTGGTCAGGGCCCAGATTTACACCGGGGAGCTGTTTTTT.

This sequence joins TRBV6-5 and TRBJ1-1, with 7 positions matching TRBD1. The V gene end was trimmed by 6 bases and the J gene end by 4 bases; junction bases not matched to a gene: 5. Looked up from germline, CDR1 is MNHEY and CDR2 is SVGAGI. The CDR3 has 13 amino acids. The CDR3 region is CASRTGRSTEAFF. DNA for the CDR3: TGTGCCAGCAGGACAGGGAGGTCCACTGAAGCTTTCTTT.

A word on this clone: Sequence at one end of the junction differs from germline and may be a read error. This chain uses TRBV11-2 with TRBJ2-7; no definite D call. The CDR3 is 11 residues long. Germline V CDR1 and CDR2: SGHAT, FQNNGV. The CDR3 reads CASSLDREQYF. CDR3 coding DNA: TGTGCCAGCAGCCTAGACCGCGAGCAGTACTTC.

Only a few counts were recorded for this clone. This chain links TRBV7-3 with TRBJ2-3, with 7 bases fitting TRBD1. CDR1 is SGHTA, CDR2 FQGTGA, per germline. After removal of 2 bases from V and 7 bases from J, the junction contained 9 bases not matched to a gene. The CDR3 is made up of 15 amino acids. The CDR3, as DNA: TGTGCCAGCAGCTTACGGGACAGCCCATTAAATACGCAGTATTTT. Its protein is CASSLRDSPLNTQYF. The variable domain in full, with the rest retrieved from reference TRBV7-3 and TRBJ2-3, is GAGVSQTPSNKVTEKGKYVELRCDPISGHTALYWYRQSLGQGPEFLIYFQGTGAADDSGLPNDRFFAVRPEGSVSTLKIQRTERGDSAVYLCASSLRDSPLNTQYFGPGTRLTVL.

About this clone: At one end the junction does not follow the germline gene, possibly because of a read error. In DNA, the CDR3 is TGTGCCAGCAGTTTAGACAGTAGCGCTGAAGCTTTCTTT. As protein: CASSLDSSAEAFF. This chain joins TRBV7-2 and TRBJ1-1, with D perhaps TRBD1 (5 bases). Germline values: CDR1 SGHTA, CDR2 FQGNSA. The CDR3 spans 13 residues.

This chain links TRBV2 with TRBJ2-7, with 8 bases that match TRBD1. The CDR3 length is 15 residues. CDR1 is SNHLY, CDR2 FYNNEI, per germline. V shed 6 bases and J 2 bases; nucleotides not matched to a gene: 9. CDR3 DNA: TGTGCCAGCAGATACCCCGGGACAGGACCCTACGAGCAGTACTTC. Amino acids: CASRYPGTGPYEQYF.

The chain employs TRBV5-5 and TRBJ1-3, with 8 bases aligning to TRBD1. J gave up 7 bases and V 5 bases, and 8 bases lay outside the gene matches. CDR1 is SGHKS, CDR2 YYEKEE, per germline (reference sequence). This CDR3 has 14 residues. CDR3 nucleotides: TGTGCCAGCAGGCTGGGACAGGCCGAGAACACCATATATTTT. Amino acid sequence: CASRLGQAENTIYF.

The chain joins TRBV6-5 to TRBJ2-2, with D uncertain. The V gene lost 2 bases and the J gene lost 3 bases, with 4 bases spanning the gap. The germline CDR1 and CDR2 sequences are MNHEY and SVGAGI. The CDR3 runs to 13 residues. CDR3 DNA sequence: TGTGCCAGCAGTTACGGGCACACCGGGGAGCTGTTTTTT. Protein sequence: CASSYGHTGELFF.

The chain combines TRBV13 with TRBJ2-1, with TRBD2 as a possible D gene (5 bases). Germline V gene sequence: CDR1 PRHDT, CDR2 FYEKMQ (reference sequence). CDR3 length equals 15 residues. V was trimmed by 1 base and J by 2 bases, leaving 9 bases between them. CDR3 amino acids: CASSLVLAPYNEQFF. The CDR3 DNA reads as TGTGCCAGCAGCTTAGTCCTAGCCCCCTACAATGAGCAGTTCTTC.

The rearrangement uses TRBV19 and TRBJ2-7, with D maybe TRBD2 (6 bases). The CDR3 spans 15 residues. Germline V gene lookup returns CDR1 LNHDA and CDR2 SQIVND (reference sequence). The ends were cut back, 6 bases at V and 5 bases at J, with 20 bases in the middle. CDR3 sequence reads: CASSALNREYNEQYF. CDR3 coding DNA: TGTGCCAGTAGCGCCCTTAACCGGGAGTACAACGAGCAGTACTTC.

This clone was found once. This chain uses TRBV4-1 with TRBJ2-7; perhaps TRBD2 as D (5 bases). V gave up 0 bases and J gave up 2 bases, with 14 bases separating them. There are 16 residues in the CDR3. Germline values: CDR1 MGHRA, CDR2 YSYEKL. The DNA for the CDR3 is TGCGCCAGCAGCCAAGAGAAGTACGGGGATACCTACGAGCAGTACTTC. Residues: CASSQEKYGDTYEQYF.

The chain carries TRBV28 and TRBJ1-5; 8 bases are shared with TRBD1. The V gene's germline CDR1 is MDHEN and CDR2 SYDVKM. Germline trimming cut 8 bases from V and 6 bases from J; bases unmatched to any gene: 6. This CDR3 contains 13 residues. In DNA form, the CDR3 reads TGTGCCAGCGACAGGGGCGAGCTTCAGCCCCAGCATTTT. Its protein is CASDRGELQPQHF.